The 15 T cell receptor beta chains below were found in one sample sequenced in a study of CD8 T cells in ankylosing spondylitis (dated by TCRdb to about 2017). Library generation was performed with 5' RACE. The sample was run on an Illumina HiSeq 2500. TCRdb ran its own pipeline on the public reads, namely fastp trimming at Q25 and MiXCR clone calling, and kept in-frame beta chains. Every entry covers one CDR3 protein and lists the most common genes and DNA from its rows. Counted in this sample were roughly 180,000 distinct CDR3 sequences; roughly 13% of them appeared once. Approximately 15% of the sample lies in the top ten. Sequenced sample: blood, either unsorted or a sorted T cell fraction (not recorded which). These receptors were collected from a male donor with ankylosing spondylitis or in good health (not recorded which).

This clonotype was detected a few times. The chain uses TRBV4-2 and TRBJ2-1; no definite D call. From germline, CDR1 is LGHNA and CDR2 YNFKEQ. The CDR3 covers 16 residues. Trimming took 1 base from V and 0 from J, leaving 10 bases between them. This chain's CDR3 is CASSQGAVSSYNEQFF. Written as DNA, the CDR3 is TGTGCCAGCAGCCAAGGGGCGGTCAGCTCCTACAATGAGCAGTTCTTC.

The table lists this clonotype with many counts. The CDR3 nucleotides read TGTGCCAGCAGAGGCAGCCCCTATGGCTACACCTTC. This encodes CASRGSPYGYTF. The chain uses TRBV4-2 and TRBJ1-2, with D uncertain. The CDR3 has 12 amino acids. Trimming removed 6 bases from V and 4 bases from J, with 9 bases in between. Looked up from germline, CDR1 is LGHNA and CDR2 is YNFKEQ.

This clonotype was recorded a few times. The chain uses TRBV9 and TRBJ2-1; TRBD2 matches at 8 bases. This CDR3 contains 16 residues. The trim removed 0 bases at V and 4 bases at J, leaving 6 bases unmatched. Germline V gives CDR1 SGDLS, CDR2 YYNGEE. The CDR3 reads CASSVGQRGGYNEQFF. The CDR3 region has the DNA TGTGCCAGCAGCGTAGGTCAGCGCGGGGGGTACAATGAGCAGTTCTTC.

V usage is TRBV20-1 and J usage is TRBJ2-1, with D perhaps matching TRBD2 (7 bases). The germline V gene has CDR1 DFQATT and CDR2 SNEGSKA (reference sequence). V lost 0 bases and J 8 bases, leaving 23 bases between the germline ends. The CDR3 runs to 17 residues. CDR3: CSARDRRKGGGRDEQFF. CDR3 sequence (DNA): TGCAGTGCTAGAGATCGACGGAAGGGAGGGGGGCGAGATGAGCAGTTCTTC.

This clonotype was counted only a few times. The chain has TRBV4-1 and TRBJ1-2; 7 bases agree with TRBD1. CDR3 length: 17 residues. Germline CDR1 and CDR2: MGHRA and YSYEKL. Trimming cost V 4 bases and J 0 bases; bases outside gene matches: 11. The CDR3 nucleotides are TGCGCCAGCAGCCCACTTGAAGGGGGCAAGACTAACTATGGCTACACCTTC. Its protein product is CASSPLEGGKTNYGYTF.

This clonotype was picked up a small number of times. The chain recombines TRBV5-6 with TRBJ1-2; D ambiguous. CDR3 length equals 14 residues. Trimming pared 4 bases from V and 8 bases from J, leaving 18 bases between. Germline V gene data show CDR1 as SGHDT and CDR2 as YYEEEE. CDR3 amino acids: CASSRDTAPGGYTF. The CDR3 DNA reads as TGTGCCAGCAGCCGAGATACTGCGCCGGGGGGCTACACCTTC.

This clonotype was seen more than once but under ten times. The rearrangement joins TRBV11-2 to TRBJ2-3; D could derive from TRBD1 or TRBD2 (5 bases each). V lost 3 bases and J 2 bases, leaving 15 bases between the germline ends. Germline V gene lookup returns CDR1 SGHAT and CDR2 FQNNGV. This CDR3 comprises 16 residues. The CDR3 DNA is TGTGCCAGCAGCTTCCCCTCCGGGACCCTCACAGATACGCAGTATTTT. Its protein is CASSFPSGTLTDTQYF.

This clonotype was seen only a few times. The chain uses TRBV18 and TRBJ2-1, with D possibly being TRBD1 or TRBD2 (5 bases each). The CDR3 loop spans 13 amino acids. The V end lost 6 bases, the J end lost 7 bases, and 13 bases lay between the germline ends. Germline lookup yields CDR1 KGHSH and CDR2 LQKENI. This CDR3 reads CASSAGARNEQFF. The DNA for the CDR3 is TGTGCCAGCTCGGCCGGGGCCAGGAATGAGCAGTTCTTC. The variable domain in full, with the rest retrieved from reference TRBV18 and TRBJ2-1, is NAGVMQNPRHLVRRRGQEARLRCSPMKGHSHVYWYRQLPEEGLKFMVYLQKENIIDESGMPKERFSAEFPKEGPSILRIQQVVRGDSAAYFCASSAGARNEQFFGPGTRLTVL.

This clonotype has just a few counts. V and J are TRBV4-1 and TRBJ1-4; D call uncertain. The CDR3 sequence is 14 residues long. Per the germline V gene, CDR1 is MGHRA and CDR2 is YSYEKL. V lost 4 bases and J 5 bases, leaving 11 bases between the germline ends. CDR3 residues: CASSLLEGNEKLFF. DNA of the CDR3: TGCGCCAGCAGCCTCCTGGAGGGAAATGAAAAACTGTTTTTT.

This clonotype came up many times. The gene calls are TRBV4-2 and TRBJ1-6, with a weak D call TRBD1 (5 bases). Trimming stripped 4 bases from V and 7 bases from J, with 14 bases between. CDR1 is LGHNA and CDR2 is YNFKEQ in the germline V gene. CDR3 length equals 15 residues. CDR3 bases: TGTGCCAGCAGCCTGACCCGGGACGGAAATTCACCCCTCCACTTT. Translating it yields CASSLTRDGNSPLHF.

V is TRBV5-5 and J is TRBJ1-1; D unresolved. CDR3 length: 15 residues. Germline-derived CDR1 and CDR2 are SGHKS and YYEKEE (reference sequence). The V end was cut by 3 bases, the J end by 0 bases, with 12 bases between. DNA for the CDR3: TGTGCCAGCAGCTACCTGACCGATATGAACACTGAAGCTTTCTTT. Translating gives CASSYLTDMNTEAFF.

This clonotype showed up many times. The chain links TRBV6-1 to TRBJ2-7; 10 bases fit TRBD1. V was clipped by 10 bases and J by 4 bases; unmatched bases: 10. CDR3 length: 14 amino acids. The germline V gene has CDR1 MNHNS and CDR2 SASEGT. CDR3 sequence: CATQPGQGNYEQYF. CDR3 DNA sequence: TGTGCCACTCAACCGGGACAGGGGAATTACGAGCAGTACTTC.

This clonotype was picked up a small number of times. The V call is TRBV7-9, the J call TRBJ2-7; 8 nucleotides match TRBD2. Germline-derived CDR1 and CDR2 are SEHNR and FQNEAQ (reference sequence). Unmatched junction bases numbered 8, after V lost 5 bases and J lost 2 bases. The CDR3 loop spans 15 amino acids. The CDR3 loop is CASSPNAGGPYEQYF. The CDR3 DNA reads TGTGCCAGCAGCCCAAATGCGGGGGGCCCCTACGAGCAGTACTTC. Filled out from reference TRBV7-9 and TRBJ2-7, the complete variable domain reads DTGVSQNPRHKITKRGQNVTFRCDPISEHNRLYWYRQTLGQGPEFLTYFQNEAQLEKSRLLSDRFSAERPKGSFSTLEIQRTEQGDSAMYLCASSPNAGGPYEQYFGPGTRLTVT.

Many counts were recorded for this clonotype. V gene TRBV29-1 combines with J gene TRBJ2-1, with TRBD2 matching over 11 bases. Germline V gene sequence: CDR1 SQVTM, CDR2 ANQGSEA. Unmatched junction bases numbered 8, after V lost 1 base and J lost 3 bases. The CDR3 consists of 17 residues. CDR3 sequence reads: CSVEGASGRSLYNEQFF. The CDR3 nucleotides read TGCAGCGTTGAAGGGGCTAGCGGGAGGTCCCTCTACAATGAGCAGTTCTTC.

The V gene is TRBV7-9, the J gene TRBJ2-7, with D maybe TRBD1 (5 bases). The CDR3 sequence is 16 residues long. Trimming removed 5 bases at V and 3 bases at J, with 20 bases between. Germline V CDR1 and CDR2: SEHNR, FQNEAQ (reference sequence). The CDR3 nucleotides read TGTGCCAGCAGCCCCCCGACAGCACCCGTTAACTACGAGCAGTACTTC. This encodes CASSPPTAPVNYEQYF.